Below, 24 T cell receptor beta chains from the same sample are listed, as sequenced in a study of CD8+ T cells in alopecia areata. Treatment defined: oral pan-JAK inhibitor, 5-10 mg twice daily. After isolation, RNA underwent reverse transcription to generate cDNA as the sequencing template. The data were produced by immunoSEQ multiplex PCR, yet TCRdb's version contains in-frame clones alone and is incomplete. The sample includes 90,000 to 100,000 clones, roughly 64% seen only once; the top ten take around 15%. This specimen consisted of CD8+ T cells sorted from blood, obtained at week 4, from a patient treated with tofacitinib. The receptors were sampled from a human donor with alopecia areata.

This rearrangement joins TRBV11-1 to TRBJ1-2, with D hard to call. The V end was cut by 2 bases, the J end by 4 bases, with 14 bases between. Germline CDR1 reads SGHAT; CDR2 reads FQDESV (reference sequence). This CDR3 has 15 amino acids. The CDR3 protein is CASSLRGSHPYGYTF. In DNA form, the CDR3 reads TGTGCCAGCAGCTTACGAGGGTCCCACCCCTATGGCTACACCTTC.

The chain carries TRBV19 and TRBJ1-5; D unresolved. Germline loops: CDR1 LNHDA, CDR2 SQIVND (reference sequence). V lost 4 bases and J lost 4, with 14 bases in between. The CDR3 contains 15 residues. The CDR3 coding sequence is TGTGCCAGTAGTACCGACAATATTTGGAATCAGCCCCAGCATTTT. This codes for CASSTDNIWNQPQHF.

This chain joins TRBV27 and TRBJ2-7; TRBD1 matches at 10 bases. V lost 9 bases and J lost 10; bases outside the gene matches: 6. Germline lookup yields CDR1 MNHEY and CDR2 SMNVEV (reference sequence). The CDR3 covers 11 residues. CDR3 coding DNA: TGTGCCAGTACCGGGACAGGGGTTCAGTACTTC. Protein: CASTGTGVQYF.

This clone was seen a single time. J is TRBJ2-3 and V is TRBV13, with D uncertain. Germline CDR1 PRHDT, CDR2 FYEKMQ (reference sequence). V lost 5 bases and J 6 bases, leaving 21 bases between the germline ends. CDR3 length: 16 amino acids. CDR3 in amino acids: CASSAGNRGILDTQYF. CDR3 nucleotides: TGTGCCAGCAGCGCCGGTAATCGTGGGATTTTGGATACGCAGTATTTT.

The chain recombines TRBV4-3 with TRBJ1-5; TRBD1 matches at 7 bases. This CDR3 contains 14 residues. V shed 4 bases and J 7 bases; nucleotides not matched to a gene: 7. The germline gives CDR1 LGHNA, CDR2 YSLEER. CDR3 in DNA: TGCGCCAGCAGCCCAGGGGGGACGGGCCAGCCCCAGCATTTT. This encodes CASSPGGTGQPQHF.

The chain joins TRBV9 to TRBJ2-1, with 8 bases aligning to TRBD1. Germline values: CDR1 SGDLS, CDR2 YYNGEE. This CDR3 spans 19 amino acids. V was pared by 0 bases and J by 4 bases, with 15 bases of the junction left unmatched. CDR3 bases: TGTGCCAGCAGCGTAGAAGGTCTGGGTGGACAGGGAGTATACAATGAGCAGTTCTTC. Translating it yields CASSVEGLGGQGVYNEQFF. The full variable domain, in which reference TRBV9 and TRBJ2-1 provide the parts outside the CDR3, is DSGVTQTPKHLITATGQRVTLRCSPRSGDLSVYWYQQSLDQGLQFLIQYYNGEERAKGNILERFSAQQFPDLHSELNLSSLELGDSALYFCASSVEGLGGQGVYNEQFFGPGTRLTVL.

V gene TRBV4-1 combines with J gene TRBJ2-7; the match to TRBD1 covers 9 bases. The trim removed 4 bases at V and 2 bases at J, leaving 3 bases unmatched. In germline, CDR1 is MGHRA, CDR2 YSYEKL. CDR3 size: 14 residues. For the CDR3, the DNA is TGCGCCAGCAGCCCTGGACAGGGGACCTACGAGCAGTACTTC. Translated, it gives CASSPGQGTYEQYF.

This chain joins TRBV7-2 and TRBJ1-1; 9 bases are shared with TRBD1. V shed 5 bases, J shed 0 bases, and the junction held 4 bases outside the gene matches. CDR3 length: 15 amino acids. Germline loops: CDR1 SGHTA, CDR2 FQGNSA. DNA of the CDR3: TGTGCCAGCAGCCCAGGACAGGGGATGAACACTGAAGCTTTCTTT. It codes for CASSPGQGMNTEAFF. The variable domain in full, with the rest retrieved from reference TRBV7-2 and TRBJ1-1, is GAGVSQSPSNKVTEKGKDVELRCDPISGHTALYWYRQSLGQGLEFLIYFQGNSAPDKSGLPSDRFSAERTGGSVSTLTIQRTQQEDSAVYLCASSPGQGMNTEAFFGQGTRLTVV.

V gene TRBV27 combines with J gene TRBJ1-1, with TRBD1 identical over 10 bases. This CDR3 is 15 amino acids long. The germline V gene encodes CDR1 MNHEY and CDR2 SMNVEV (reference sequence). J gave up 4 bases and V 5 bases, and 7 bases lay outside the gene matches. DNA for the CDR3: TGTGCCAGCAGTGACAGGGGGCTGATCGGCACTGAAGCTTTCTTT. Its protein product is CASSDRGLIGTEAFF.

Comments on this clone: The same CDR3 can be traced to other DNA sequences in this sample. The rearrangement links TRBV4-1 to TRBJ2-2, with unresolved D. The CDR3 is 14 amino acids. CDR1 is MGHRA, CDR2 YSYEKL, per germline. Between the trimmed V and J ends, which lost 3 bases and 1 base, there was a span of 6 bases. The CDR3 protein is CASSQVENTGELFF. The CDR3 bases are TGCGCCAGCAGCCAGGTTGAGAACACCGGGGAGCTGTTTTTT.

The chain couples TRBV6-1 to TRBJ2-6, with D hard to call. Germline V lookup: CDR1 MNHNS, CDR2 SASEGT. Trimming removed 6 bases from V and 1 base from J, with 4 bases in between. This CDR3 has 13 residues. In nucleotides, the CDR3 is TGTGCCAGCAGGGGTTCTGGGGCCAACGTCCTGACTTTC. Encoded protein: CASRGSGANVLTF.

This clone has more than one count but fewer than ten. The rearrangement uses TRBV29-1 and TRBJ2-1; 9 nucleotides match TRBD1. The CDR3 totals 14 residues. Looked up from germline, CDR1 is SQVTM and CDR2 is ANQGSEA. Trimming took 3 bases from V and 4 from J; bases not matched to a gene: 4. The chain's CDR3 is CSVDHRGPYNEQFF. Written as DNA, the CDR3 is TGCAGCGTTGATCACAGGGGGCCATACAATGAGCAGTTCTTC.

This clone appeared a few times. The chain couples TRBV6-1 to TRBJ2-1, with D uncertain. The germline V and J ends were trimmed by 6 bases and 6 bases, with 9 bases remaining between them. Germline V gives CDR1 MNHNS, CDR2 SASEGT. The CDR3 runs 12 residues. The CDR3 sequence is CASSFGRNEQFF. The DNA for the CDR3 is TGTGCCAGCAGCTTCGGCCGCAATGAGCAGTTCTTC.

V gene TRBV2 combines with J gene TRBJ1-2; D might be TRBD1 (5 bases). Trimming cost V 4 bases and J 7 bases, with 19 bases left between them. Germline V gene data show CDR1 as SNHLY and CDR2 as FYNNEI. The CDR3 runs to 15 residues. This chain's CDR3 is CASSVDQGYVSGYTF. DNA for the CDR3: TGTGCCAGCAGTGTTGATCAGGGTTATGTCTCTGGCTACACCTTC. Looking up the rest from reference TRBV2 and TRBJ1-2 gives the full variable domain: EPEVTQTPSHQVTQMGQEVILRCVPISNHLYFYWYRQILGQKVEFLVSFYNNEISEKSEIFDDQFSVERPDGSNFTLKIRSTKLEDSAMYFCASSVDQGYVSGYTFGSGTRLTVV.

This chain uses TRBV30 with TRBJ1-2; D not resolved. V was cut by 0 bases and J by 3 bases, with 17 bases left in between. The CDR3 extends over 16 amino acids. Germline V gene data show CDR1 as GTSNPN and CDR2 as SVGIG (reference sequence). Written as DNA, the CDR3 is TGTGCCTGGAGTGTAGTGTCTGTACCCTCCTACTATGGCTACACCTTC. Its protein is CAWSVVSVPSYYGYTF.

This rearrangement joins TRBV29-1 to TRBJ2-5, with TRBD1 identical over 12 bases. V lost 5 bases, J lost 0 bases, and 10 bases stayed unmatched. From germline, CDR1 is SQVTM and CDR2 ANQGSEA. The CDR3 has 17 residues. The CDR3 DNA reads as TGCAGCGTTTATGGGGGACAGGGGGCCCTATACCAAGAGACCCAGTACTTC. This sequence encodes CSVYGGQGALYQETQYF.

This clone was seen more than once but under ten times. The chain carries TRBV2 and TRBJ2-7; possibly TRBD1 for D (5 bases). Per germline, CDR1 SNHLY and CDR2 FYNNEI. The CDR3 extends over 14 amino acids. The V gene lost 1 base and the J gene lost 0 bases, with 7 bases spanning the gap. CDR3 nucleotides: TGTGCCAGCAGTGAAGGGACACTCTCCTACGAGCAGTACTTC. Translation gives CASSEGTLSYEQYF. The variable domain in full, completed from reference TRBV2 and TRBJ2-7, reads EPEVTQTPSHQVTQMGQEVILRCVPISNHLYFYWYRQILGQKVEFLVSFYNNEISEKSEIFDDQFSVERPDGSNFTLKIRSTKLEDSAMYFCASSEGTLSYEQYFGPGTRLTVT.

For the CDR3, the DNA is TGTGCCAGCTTCAACGGAGAATCGTACGAGCAGTACTTC. As protein: CASFNGESYEQYF. The chain combines TRBV6-5 with TRBJ2-7; D unclear. The CDR3 consists of 13 residues. Trimming shortened V by 8 bases and J by 4 bases, and 15 bases separated the two germline ends. Germline V gives CDR1 MNHEY, CDR2 SVGAGI.

This clone was seen a few times. The chain combines TRBV28 with TRBJ2-1; D uncertain. V was cut by 2 bases and J by 3 bases, with 14 bases left in between. This CDR3 contains 16 residues. Per the germline V gene, CDR1 is MDHEN and CDR2 is SYDVKM. CDR3 in amino acids: CASSLNDMLVYNEQFF. The CDR3 DNA follows: TGTGCCAGCAGTTTAAATGACATGCTGGTCTACAATGAGCAGTTCTTC.

The chain uses TRBV9 and TRBJ2-5; the D gene is possibly TRBD1 (6 bases). CDR1 SGDLS and CDR2 YYNGEE come from the germline V gene. This CDR3 spans 14 amino acids. Trimming stripped 0 bases from V and 9 bases from J, with 15 bases between. The CDR3 sequence: CASSVGSGPGAQYF. As DNA, the CDR3 is TGTGCCAGCAGCGTAGGCAGCGGCCCAGGGGCCCAGTACTTC.

The chain is built from TRBV2 and TRBJ1-2; no firm D call. Germline CDR1 SNHLY, CDR2 FYNNEI. The CDR3 spans 12 residues. Between the trimmed V and J ends, which lost 4 bases and 5 bases, there was a span of 8 bases. The CDR3 sequence: CASSGGVYGYTF. For the CDR3, the DNA is TGTGCCAGCAGTGGTGGGGTTTATGGCTACACCTTC.

The rearrangement joins TRBV27 to TRBJ2-7; perhaps TRBD1 as D (5 bases). CDR3 length equals 12 residues. Germline CDR1 reads MNHEY; CDR2 reads SMNVEV (reference sequence). V gave up 7 bases and J gave up 9 bases, with 16 bases separating them. The CDR3 sequence: CASTGPPRGQYF. The CDR3 region has the DNA TGTGCCAGCACAGGGCCCCCACGAGGGCAGTACTTC.

V gene TRBV5-6 combines with J gene TRBJ2-5, with unresolved D. The CDR3 runs to 14 residues. With 2 bases removed from V and 2 bases from J, the gap between germline ends came to 10 bases. Germline-derived CDR1 and CDR2 are SGHDT and YYEEEE. The CDR3 here is CASSFPPEQETQYF. CDR3 DNA sequence: TGTGCCAGCAGCTTTCCCCCGGAGCAAGAGACCCAGTACTTC.

The rearrangement links TRBV7-2 to TRBJ2-7; a possible D gene is TRBD1 (5 bases). The CDR3 runs to 12 residues. The germline V gene encodes CDR1 SGHTA and CDR2 FQGNSA. V lost 1 base and J 12 bases, leaving 13 bases between the germline ends. The CDR3 protein is CASSLGSQDLYF. The CDR3 bases are TGTGCCAGCAGCTTAGGGTCACAGGACCTGTACTTC.